This TCR beta chain was sequenced for a study of blood T cell repertoires in COVID-19. The wider study: PBMCs, B-cell-depleted T cells, or T cells provided the cDNA or gDNA that made up the material.

V trimming: 6 bases; J trimming: 6 bases; junction bases outside the gene matches: 5. Germline loops: CDR1 SNHLY, CDR2 FYNNEI. The CDR3 sequence is 15 residues long. The repertoire was sequenced with immunoSEQ multiplex PCR; TCRdb's copy has only in-frame clones and lacks some. Of around 67,000 clones in the sample, almost 85% were seen once. This clone occurred once. The TCR sequence derives from a man aged 65-85 years with acute or convalescent COVID-19. Source material: peripheral blood. The chain has TRBV2 and TRBJ2-2; TRBD2 agrees at 12 bases. The DNA for the CDR3 is TGTGCCAGCAGGATGACTAGCGGGAGCCCCGGGGAGCTGTTTTTT. Translated, it gives CASRMTSGSPGELFF.